This T cell receptor (beta chain) is from a study of cytomegalovirus exposure and HLA in healthy donors. The sample holds one count of this clone. V lost 7 bases and J 0 bases, leaving 12 bases between the germline ends. CDR1 is SGHTA and CDR2 is FQGNSA in the germline V gene. The CDR3 consists of 14 residues. The PCR used 60 Vbeta and 13 Jbeta primers. Only in-frame clones appear in the TCRdb table, and some are missing; sequencing was by immunoSEQ multiplex PCR. In the table there are under 150,000 clones, 60% to 85% of which are singletons. This clonotype originated in a woman under 40 in good health and CMV-seropositive. The genes are TRBV7-2 and TRBJ1-2, with TRBD1 as a possible D gene (6 bases). The source material was PBMCs. CDR3 residues: CASNQDRANYGYTF. The CDR3 DNA sequence: TGTGCCAGCAACCAGGACAGAGCTAACTATGGCTACACCTTC.